The T cell receptor beta chain described here comes from a study of cytomegalovirus exposure and HLA in healthy donors. It was with 60 Vbeta and 13 Jbeta primers that the PCR ran. Some clones are missing from TCRdb's copy, which holds only in-frame ones; the method was immunoSEQ multiplex PCR. The sample has around 120,000 clones, 74% seen once. The CDR3 length is 13 residues. Germline CDR1 is SGHRS and CDR2 is YFSETQ. Trimming left V 3 bases short and J 3 bases short, with 8 bases between. The genes are TRBV5-1 and TRBJ2-3; D is unclear. This TCR came from a man aged 50-59 years in good health and CMV-seropositive. Material for sequencing was PBMCs. CDR3 amino acids: CASSSGSTDTQYF. The CDR3 DNA follows: TGCGCCAGCAGCTCGGGTAGTACAGATACGCAGTATTTT.